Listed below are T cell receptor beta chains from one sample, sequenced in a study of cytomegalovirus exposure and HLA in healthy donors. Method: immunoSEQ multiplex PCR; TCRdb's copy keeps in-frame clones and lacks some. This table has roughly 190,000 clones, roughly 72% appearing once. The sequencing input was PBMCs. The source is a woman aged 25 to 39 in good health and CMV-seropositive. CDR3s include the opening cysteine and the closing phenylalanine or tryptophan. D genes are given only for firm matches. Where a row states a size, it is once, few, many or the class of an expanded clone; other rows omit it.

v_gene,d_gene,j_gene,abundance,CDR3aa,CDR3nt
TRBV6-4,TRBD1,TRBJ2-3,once,CASNGGQGSDTQYF,TGTGCCAGCAACGGCGGACAGGGGTCAGATACGCAGTATTTT
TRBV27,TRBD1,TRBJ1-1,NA,CASRVRQGTEAFF,TGTGCCAGCAGGGTAAGACAGGGAACTGAAGCTTTCTTT
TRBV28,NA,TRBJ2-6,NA,CASTTTGPSGANVLTF,TGTGCCAGCACCACCACAGGGCCCTCTGGGGCCAACGTCCTGACTTTC
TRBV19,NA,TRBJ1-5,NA,CASSILTGSPPQPQHF,TGTGCCAGTAGTATTCTTACAGGCTCCCCCCCGCAGCCCCAGCATTTT
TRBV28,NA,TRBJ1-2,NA,CASSPVNRDYGYTF,TGTGCCAGCAGCCCTGTAAACAGGGACTATGGCTACACCTTC
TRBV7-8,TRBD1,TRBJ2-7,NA,CASSYGQGGREQYF,TGTGCCAGCAGCTACGGACAGGGGGGACGCGAGCAGTACTTC
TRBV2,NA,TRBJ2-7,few,CASGRVTIEQYF,TGTGCCAGCGGCAGGGTTACTATTGAGCAGTACTTC
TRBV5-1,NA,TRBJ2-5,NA,CASSVIQGAQETQYF,TGCGCCAGCAGCGTGATACAGGGCGCACAAGAGACCCAGTACTTC
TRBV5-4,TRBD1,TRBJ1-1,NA,CASSPRDRGDTEAFF,TGTGCCAGCAGCCCCCGGGACAGGGGAGACACTGAAGCTTTCTTT
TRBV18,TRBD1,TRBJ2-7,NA,CASSRRQGRDEQYF,TGTGCCAGCTCACGACGACAGGGACGGGACGAGCAGTACTTC
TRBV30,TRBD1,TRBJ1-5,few,CAWSVRDRGNQPQHF,TGTGCCTGGAGTGTACGGGACAGGGGCAATCAGCCCCAGCATTTT
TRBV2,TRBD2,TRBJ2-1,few,CASSALLAGGYNEQFF,TGTGCCAGCAGCGCACTACTGGCGGGAGGGTACAATGAGCAGTTCTTC
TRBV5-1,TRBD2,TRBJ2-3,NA,CASSLGYLFGTSGTDTQYF,TGCGCCAGCAGCTTGGGTTATCTTTTCGGGACTAGCGGGACTGATACGCAGTATTTT
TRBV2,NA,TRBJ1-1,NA,CASSEMFPARRADTEAFF,TGTGCCAGCAGTGAAATGTTCCCGGCCAGGCGGGCGGACACTGAAGCTTTCTTT
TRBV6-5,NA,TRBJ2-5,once,CASSYSSGARQETQYF,TGTGCCAGCAGTTACTCTAGCGGCGCACGCCAAGAGACCCAGTACTTC
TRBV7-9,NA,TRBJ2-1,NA,CASSLASGTYNEQFF,TGTGCCAGCAGCTTAGCTAGCGGAACATACAATGAGCAGTTCTTC
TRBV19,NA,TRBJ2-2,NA,CASSPVSNTGELFF,TGTGCCAGTAGCCCCGTCAGTAACACCGGGGAGCTGTTTTTT
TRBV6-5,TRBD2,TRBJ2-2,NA,CASRVTSGSTGELFF,TGTGCCAGCAGGGTGACTAGCGGGAGTACCGGGGAGCTGTTTTTT
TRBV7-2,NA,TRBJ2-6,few,CASSFGTPPTF,TGTGCCAGCAGCTTCGGGACTCCTCCGACTTTC
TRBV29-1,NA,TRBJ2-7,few,CSVAIGVGSEQYF,TGCAGCGTCGCGATAGGGGTCGGGAGCGAGCAGTACTTC
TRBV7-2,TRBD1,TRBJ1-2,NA,CASSLRVGGQGNYGYTF,TGTGCCAGCAGCCTAAGGGTGGGGGGACAGGGAAACTATGGCTACACCTTC
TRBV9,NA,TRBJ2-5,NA,CASSPRGVGETQYF,TGTGCCAGCAGCCCCCGGGGTGTGGGGGAGACCCAGTACTTC
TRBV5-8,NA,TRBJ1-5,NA,CASSGDSAQPQHF,TGTGCCAGCAGCGGAGACAGTGCCCAGCCCCAGCATTTT
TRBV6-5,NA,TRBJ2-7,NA,CATRQPGQTARKQYF,TGTGCCACTAGACAACCGGGACAAACAGCCCGGAAGCAGTACTTC